This T cell receptor beta chain was profiled in a study of cytomegalovirus exposure and HLA in healthy donors. CDR1 SEHNR and CDR2 FQNEAQ come from the germline V gene (reference sequence). Trimming took off 8 bases at V and 5 bases at J, with 15 bases between the two ends. The length of the CDR3 is 13 residues. The PCR was carried out with 60 Vbeta primers and 13 Jbeta primers. Measured with immunoSEQ multiplex PCR; TCRdb has only the in-frame clones, and not every one. This table holds 150,000 to 200,000 clones, 70% to 90% found once. The chain combines TRBV7-9 with TRBJ2-5; D is uncertain. The receptor was derived from a man aged 18 to 29 in good health and CMV-seropositive. Sequencing used PBMCs. This CDR3 is CASARSEWETQYF. The CDR3 nucleotides are TGTGCCAGCGCTAGGAGCGAATGGGAGACCCAGTACTTC.